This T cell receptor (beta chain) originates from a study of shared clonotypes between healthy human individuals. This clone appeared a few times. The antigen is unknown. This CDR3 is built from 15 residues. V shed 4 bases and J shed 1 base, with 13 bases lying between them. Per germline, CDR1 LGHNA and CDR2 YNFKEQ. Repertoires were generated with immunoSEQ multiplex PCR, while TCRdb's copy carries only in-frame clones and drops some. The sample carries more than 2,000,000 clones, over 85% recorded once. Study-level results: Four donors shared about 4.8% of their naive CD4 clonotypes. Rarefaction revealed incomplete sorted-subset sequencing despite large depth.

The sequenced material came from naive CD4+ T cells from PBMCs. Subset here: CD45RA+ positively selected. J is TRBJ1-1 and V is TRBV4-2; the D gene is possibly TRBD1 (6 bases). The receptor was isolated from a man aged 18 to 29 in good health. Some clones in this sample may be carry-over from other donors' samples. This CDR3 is CASSRTASGNTEAFF. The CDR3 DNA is TGTGCCAGCAGCCGGACAGCCTCGGGGAACACTGAAGCTTTCTTT.